What follows describes a single T cell receptor (beta chain). Its antigen is not known. This CDR3 is built from 12 residues. Trimming shortened V by 6 bases and J by 1 base, and 6 bases separated the two germline ends. These data are taken from a study of vaccination and CD4 T cells after COVID-19. Treatment reported: roughly 11-day PBMC culture with coronavirus spike peptide pools or control peptides (ViraFEST assay). CD4+ T cells that had been cultured provided DNA sequenced with the Oncomine TCR Beta short-read assay. Each CDR3 protein gets one entry after TCRdb re-called the PCR reads with MiXCR. The sample holds some 20,000 distinct CDR3 sequences, roughly 63% seen once.

This receptor was identified in a human donor who had recovered from COVID-19. The chain joins TRBV12-3 or TRBV12-4 to TRBJ1-1; unclear D gene. The specimen sequenced was CD4+ T cells from blood, cultured in vitro. CDR3 protein: CASSRTNTEAFF. CDR3 in DNA: TGTGCCAGCAGCAGGACGAACACTGAAGCTTTCTTT.